This T cell receptor beta chain stems from a study of Ad26.COV2.S vaccination and SARS-CoV-2 variants. Across the study: Trial arm assignment for the donor was COV1001 Ad26.COV2.S. Broader study findings: Overall T cell responses may have been underestimated by the analyses of TCR breadth and depth.

The treatment denotes: around 19 received Ad26.COV2.S at low or high dose, single or two shots; about 5 received placebo; per-sample allocation not given. Day 63 after the first vaccine or placebo injection was the time point for sampling. Here immunoSEQ multiplex PCR was the method, and the copy in TCRdb shows in-frame clones only, minus some. The sample has about 460,000 clones, 80% to 90% seen once. Trimming left V 7 bases short and J 4 bases short, with 19 bases between. Germline V gene sequence: CDR1 KGHSH, CDR2 LQKENI. The CDR3 is made up of 15 amino acids. For this clone: Its antigen remains unknown.

The TCR originated in a person aged 18-60 years who received the Ad26.COV2.S COVID-19 vaccine or a placebo. The sequenced sample was peripheral blood, obtained in a trial of Ad26.COV2.S vaccine versus placebo. The chain recombines TRBV18 with TRBJ1-1; possible D gene TRBD1, 6 bases. CDR3 bases: TGTGCCAGCTTCACACAAGGGGGTCCGTTCACTGAAGCTTTCTTT. Translating gives CASFTQGGPFTEAFF.